This TCR beta chain was captured by sequencing in a study of molecular identifiers for immune sequencing clone quantification. Study conclusions and caveats: Over 98% of effector molecules, but under 1% in naive cells, were held by clones with more than 20 RNA copies. Researchers reportedly could pick up spiked Jurkat TCR RNA from one cell mixed into about a million naive cells.

Both previously described methods and listed TCR primers were employed to make bulk TCR libraries. MiXCR, applied by TCRdb to the PCR reads, yields one record per CDR3 protein. In the table there are about 300,000 distinct CDR3 sequences, about a fifth of which are singletons. Deletions cut 1 base from V and 0 bases from J, with 9 bases between. CDR1 and CDR2 (germline): SNHLY, FYNNEI. This CDR3 region has 16 residues. Naive CD8 T cell sorting was performed on the CD8+CD4-CCR7+CD45RA+ phenotype. This clonotype was seen only a few times. What it binds is unknown. This TCR derives from a human donor in good health. Some libraries in this study had Jurkat cell RNA spiked in. Source material: naive CD8+ T cells from blood, with Jurkat cell RNA spiked in. Subset given: FACS-sorted CD8+CD4-CCR7+CD45RA+ naive T cells. V is TRBV2 and J is TRBJ2-2, with a possible D match to TRBD2 (5 bases). CDR3 protein: CASSEGRAPNTGELFF. CDR3 nucleotide sequence: TGTGCCAGCAGTGAAGGGCGGGCTCCGAACACCGGGGAGCTGTTTTTT.